The clone carrying this TCR beta chain was seen many times. The antigen is undetermined. Preparing the TCRbeta library involved the use of unique molecular identifiers. Via MiXCR, TCRdb re-called the PCR reads, giving one row per CDR3 protein. The sample includes hundreds of thousands of distinct CDR3 sequences, roughly 13% seen only once; the top ten take roughly 2.3%. This record comes from a study of T-cell reconstitution after alpha-beta-depleted transplantation in children. Regarding the study as a whole: Two months or so post-transplant, alpha-beta T cells reportedly derived from several hundred expanded graft clones.

The CDR3 contains 13 residues. Germline V lookup: CDR1 SGHTA, CDR2 FQGNSA. V was trimmed by 1 base and J by 4 bases, leaving 6 bases between them. The chain carries TRBV7-2 and TRBJ2-3; D is unresolved. The clonotype originates from a male patient under 18 who had a stem cell transplant for acute myeloid leukemia, so the T cells may come from the graft donor. The sequencing used PBMCs, mostly from graft donor cells, collected 360 days after TCRalphabeta/CD19-depleted stem cell transplant. CDR3 coding DNA: TGTGCCAGCAGCTTAGGGCCGGCAGATACGCAGTATTTT. It specifies CASSLGPADTQYF.